The source of this T cell receptor beta chain is a study of T and B cells in COVID-19 patients. At the level of the study: COVID-19 patients gave peripheral blood either during active infection or after recovery. Study results and limitations: Patients with COVID-19 reportedly showed strongly skewed T cell receptor beta variable and joining gene usage. Symptomatic-phase blood samples from mildly ill patients and early samples from severe cases were scarce.

As to this clonotype: Its antigen is unidentified.

Each TRB amplification used about 220-500 ng of genomic DNA from blood. This CDR3 has 15 residues. J was trimmed by 4 bases and V by 4 bases; bases with no gene match: 8. Germline CDR1 is MNHEY and CDR2 is SMNVEV (reference sequence). Multiplex PCR with BIOMED2 TRB-A/B primer pools amplified TRB rearrangements. MiXCR, applied by TCRdb to the multiplex PCR reads, yields one record per CDR3 protein. Of roughly 3,000 distinct CDR3 sequences in the sample, roughly 24% are singletons; the top ten hold under 30%. The sequencing sample was made of blood. The receptor was derived from a human donor with active COVID-19. The chain carries TRBV27 and TRBJ2-7, with 9 bases that match TRBD2. For the CDR3, the DNA is TGTGCCAGCAGTTCCCTCCTAGCGGGGTTATACGAGCAGTACTTC. Translation: CASSSLLAGLYEQYF.